This entry features one TCR beta chain sequence. The target antigen is unknown. Expressed TCRB transcripts were sequenced after all isolated RNA was converted to cDNA. Approximately 3.4 million reads, on average, came from each naive, central memory and regulatory T cell sample. Assay: immunoSEQ multiplex PCR; the TCRdb copy retains only in-frame clones and omits some. The repertoire has 250,000 to 400,000 clones, 13% to 15% of them found once; the top ten carry over 5.5%. This entry comes from a study of beta chain features in type 1 diabetes. All of the sorted populations showed purity greater than 98%. General study results and limits: In the patient group, naive, central memory and Treg TCRB repertoires seemed more alike than in the healthy donor group. VDJ junctions sequenced from type 1 diabetes patients showed fewer insertions and more deletions.

The clonotype was recovered from a man aged 30-40 years in good health. Sequencing was carried out using central memory CD4+ T cells from blood.

CDR3 sequence (DNA): TGCGCCAGCAGCTTATCACAGCCTAGCACAGATACGCAGTATTTT. Residues: CASSLSQPSTDTQYF. The chain combines TRBV5-1 with TRBJ2-3, with D unclear. CDR1 is SGHRS, CDR2 YFSETQ, per germline. The CDR3 covers 15 residues. V lost 2 bases and J 0 bases, leaving 10 bases between the germline ends.